This T cell receptor beta chain was recovered during a study of patients and donors after allogeneic stem cell transplantation. Germline CDR1 SGHRS, CDR2 YFSETQ. Trimming shortened V by 4 bases and J by 2 bases, and 12 bases separated the two germline ends. The CDR3 sequence is 14 residues long. TCRdb re-called the RT-PCR reads through MiXCR, storing one row per CDR3 protein. The sample holds about 150,000 distinct CDR3 sequences, about a third seen once. The gene calls are TRBV5-1 and TRBJ1-2; D ambiguous. The TCR comes from a human donor who was either an allogeneic HSCT recipient or a stem cell or donor lymphocyte infusion donor (not recorded which). It is not recorded whose cells these are; they may come from a transplant donor. Specimen: blood, either unsorted or a sorted T cell fraction (not recorded which). DNA of the CDR3: TGCGCCAGCAGCCCCGCCGTGCGGAACTATGGCTACACCTTC. Residues: CASSPAVRNYGYTF.